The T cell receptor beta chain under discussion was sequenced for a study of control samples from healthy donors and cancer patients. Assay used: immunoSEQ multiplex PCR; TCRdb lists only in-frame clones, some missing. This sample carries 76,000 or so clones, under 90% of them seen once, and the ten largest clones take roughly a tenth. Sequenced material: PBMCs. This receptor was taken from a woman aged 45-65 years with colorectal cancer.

The CDR3 reads CASSLSTGFATNEKLFF. DNA of the CDR3: TGTGCCAGCAGTTTATCTACAGGTTTCGCAACTAATGAAAAACTGTTTTTT. The chain is built from TRBV27 and TRBJ1-4; perhaps TRBD1 as D (5 bases). Trimming left V 0 bases short and J 0 bases short, with 11 bases between. This CDR3 is 17 amino acids long. Per germline, CDR1 MNHEY and CDR2 SMNVEV (reference sequence).